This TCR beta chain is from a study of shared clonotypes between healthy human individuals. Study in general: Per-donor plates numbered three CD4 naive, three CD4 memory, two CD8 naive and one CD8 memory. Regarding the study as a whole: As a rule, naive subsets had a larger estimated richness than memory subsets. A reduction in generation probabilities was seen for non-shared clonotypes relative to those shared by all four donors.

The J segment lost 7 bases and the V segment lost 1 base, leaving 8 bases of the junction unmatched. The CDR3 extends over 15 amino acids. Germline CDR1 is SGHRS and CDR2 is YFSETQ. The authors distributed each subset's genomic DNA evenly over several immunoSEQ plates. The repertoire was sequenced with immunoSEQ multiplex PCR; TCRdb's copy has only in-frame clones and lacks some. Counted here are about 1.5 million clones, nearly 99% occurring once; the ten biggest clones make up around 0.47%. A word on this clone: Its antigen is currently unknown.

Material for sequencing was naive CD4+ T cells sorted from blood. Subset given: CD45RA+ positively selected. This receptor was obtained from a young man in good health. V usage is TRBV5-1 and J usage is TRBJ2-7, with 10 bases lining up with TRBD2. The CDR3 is CASSLPLAGVIEQYF. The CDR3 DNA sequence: TGCGCCAGCAGCTTGCCTCTAGCGGGAGTTATAGAGCAGTACTTC.